A selection of T cell receptor beta chains follows, all from one sample in a study of chemoradiotherapy in HPV16-positive cancers. This table comes from immunoSEQ multiplex PCR, and its TCRdb copy is limited to in-frame clones, with some not included. The table lists roughly 70,000 clones, more than 70% of them singletons. This material consisted of blood, taken from a patient who underwent chemoradiotherapy. The receptors shown here come from a human donor with HPV-associated anogenital cancer. CDR3s include the opening cysteine and the closing phenylalanine or tryptophan. A D gene is named only where the DNA matches it firmly. Only some rows state a clone size, as once, few, many or a class for expanded clones.

CDR3 DNA,CDR3 protein,clone size,D gene,J gene,V gene
TGTGCCATCAGTGTAGGACAGGAGGGGGGTGATGGCTACACCTTC,CAISVGQEGGDGYTF,NA,TRBD1,TRBJ1-2,TRBV10-3
TGTGCCAGCAGCTTAACAGGGCGTTCCTACGAGCAGTACTTC,CASSLTGRSYEQYF,NA,NA,TRBJ2-7,TRBV5-5
TGTGCCAGCAGTGTCCCCCTGGATGAAAAACTGTTTTTT,CASSVPLDEKLFF,few,NA,TRBJ1-4,TRBV25-1
TGTGCCATCAGTGGTTTTTCTGGAAGCTATAATTCACCCCTCCACTTT,CAISGFSGSYNSPLHF,NA,NA,TRBJ1-6,TRBV10-3
TGTGCCACCAGCAGAGAGGCAGGGGACGCGTGGCTCTCCACTGAAGCTTTCTTT,CATSREAGDAWLSTEAFF,once,NA,TRBJ1-1,TRBV15
TGTGCCAGCAGTTACTCCTACTACGAGCAGTACTTC,CASSYSYYEQYF,NA,NA,TRBJ2-7,TRBV6-5
TGTGCCACCTCCGTTCGGGGTCCGAACAGCTCCTACGAGCAGTACTTC,CATSVRGPNSSYEQYF,few,NA,TRBJ2-7,TRBV10-3
TGTGCCAGCGGCAGTCCTATCTACGAGCAGTACTTC,CASGSPIYEQYF,NA,NA,TRBJ2-7,TRBV28
TGTGCCAGCAGCTGGGGACAGGGGGCGAACTATGGCTACACCTTC,CASSWGQGANYGYTF,NA,TRBD1,TRBJ1-2,TRBV5-4
TGTGCCAGCAGCGAAACCTGGAACACTGAAGCTTTCTTT,CASSETWNTEAFF,few,NA,TRBJ1-1,TRBV6-1
TGTGCCAGCAGCTCGAATAATAGAAACACTGAAGCTTTCTTT,CASSSNNRNTEAFF,NA,NA,TRBJ1-1,TRBV7-9
TGCGCCAGCAGCTTGGCAGGGGCCGCGGGCTACACCTTC,CASSLAGAAGYTF,NA,NA,TRBJ1-2,TRBV5-1
TGTGCCAGCATCATGTTGGGGGCGCGTGGCTACACCTTC,CASIMLGARGYTF,NA,NA,TRBJ1-2,TRBV28
TGTGCCATCAGTGAGGGCCTTAATATCGGCTCTGGAAACACCATATATTTT,CAISEGLNIGSGNTIYF,once,NA,TRBJ1-3,TRBV10-3
TGTGCCAGCAGTGAGGAATGGGGATCCGGCGGCTACACCTTC,CASSEEWGSGGYTF,NA,NA,TRBJ1-2,TRBV2
TGTGCCATCAGCCGGAAGACAGGGCCCTATGGCTACACCTTC,CAISRKTGPYGYTF,NA,TRBD1,TRBJ1-2,TRBV10-3
TGTGCCAGCAGCGTTGATGCCGGGACAAAGGATGGCTACACCTTC,CASSVDAGTKDGYTF,NA,NA,TRBJ1-2,TRBV7-2
TGTGCCTGGAGTGCGGACAGGGTCAGGTCTGGGGCCAACGTCCTGACTTTC,CAWSADRVRSGANVLTF,NA,TRBD1,TRBJ2-6,TRBV30
TGTGCCAGCAGTCTAGGCGATGGCTACACCTTC,CASSLGDGYTF,NA,NA,TRBJ1-2,TRBV6-1
TGCGCCAGCAGCTCCCTGGAGGGGGGAGGGGAGACCCAGTACTTC,CASSSLEGGGETQYF,NA,NA,TRBJ2-5,TRBV5-1
TGTGCCAGCAGCTTGCAGGGGGTTTCGGGCGGCTACACCTTC,CASSLQGVSGGYTF,NA,TRBD1,TRBJ1-2,TRBV5-4
TGTGCCAGCAGCCCGGGGGGGACTAGCGGGTTCTACGAGCAGTACTTC,CASSPGGTSGFYEQYF,NA,TRBD2,TRBJ2-7,TRBV5-6
TGCAGCGCCCCCCGACAGCGAGGAGTCTACGAGCAGTACTTC,CSAPRQRGVYEQYF,NA,NA,TRBJ2-7,TRBV29-1
TGTGCCAGCAGCTCGGACAGATCTAATGAAAAACTGTTTTTT,CASSSDRSNEKLFF,NA,NA,TRBJ1-4,TRBV11-2
TGTGCCAGCAGTTCCGGACTCGTAGGAGTGACCCAGTACTTC,CASSSGLVGVTQYF,NA,NA,TRBJ2-5,TRBV6-1
TGTGCCAGCAGCTTGGGGGCAGGGAGTGAAAAACTGTTTTTT,CASSLGAGSEKLFF,NA,NA,TRBJ1-4,TRBV5-4
TGTGCCAGCAGCTTAGAAACAGGGTGGGGCACTGAAGCTTTCTTT,CASSLETGWGTEAFF,few,NA,TRBJ1-1,TRBV5-4
TGTGCCAGCAGAGAGCCGGGACGGGCGAATCAGCCCCAGCATTTT,CASREPGRANQPQHF,once,NA,TRBJ1-5,TRBV6-6
TGTGCCAGCAGTGGAGCCGGGACAGGGGGCAATGAGCAGTTCTTC,CASSGAGTGGNEQFF,NA,TRBD1,TRBJ2-1,TRBV27
TGTGCCAGCAGCTCCTGGACAGGGGGCGGTGGCTACACCTTC,CASSSWTGGGGYTF,NA,TRBD1,TRBJ1-2,TRBV5-4
TGTGCCAGCAGCTTGGAACAGGGGAGCACAGATACGCAGTATTTT,CASSLEQGSTDTQYF,NA,TRBD1,TRBJ2-3,TRBV5-4
TGCGCCAGCAGCTTGGCAGAGGCCGCCGGGGGGACCCAGTACTTC,CASSLAEAAGGTQYF,once,NA,TRBJ2-5,TRBV5-1
TGTGCCAGCAGTCCGGGACGTTTCAAGACTAGCGGGAGTGTAGATGAGCAGTTCTTC,CASSPGRFKTSGSVDEQFF,NA,TRBD2,TRBJ2-1,TRBV27
TGTGCCAGCAGTGATCGCGGGGGCCTGTGGAATGAGCAGTTCTTC,CASSDRGGLWNEQFF,NA,NA,TRBJ2-1,TRBV6-1